The 8 T cell receptor beta chains presented below share a single source sample, sequenced in a study of T cells in Graves' hyperthyroidism and ophthalmopathy. TCR beta CDR3 region amplification was performed from RNA transcripts. TCR CDR3 regions were first amplified by RT-PCR with HTBI primers. TCRdb called the multiplex PCR reads again in MiXCR, with one record for every CDR3 protein. The data contain some 380,000 distinct CDR3 sequences, about 13% of them singletons. Source material: blood. Receptors originate from a man under 40 with Graves' hyperthyroidism that later progressed to Graves' ophthalmopathy.

The chain uses TRBV6-2 or TRBV6-3 and TRBJ1-1, with D unresolved. Germline lookup yields CDR1 MNHEY and CDR2 SVGEGT. Trimming removed 6 bases from V and 11 bases from J, with 10 bases in between. The CDR3 spans 10 residues. The CDR3 spells CASRRDPAFF. The CDR3 coding sequence is TGTGCCAGCAGACGCGACCCCGCTTTCTTT.

The chain is built from TRBV11-3 and TRBJ2-1, with 10 bases fitting TRBD2. This CDR3 has 16 residues. Germline CDR1 reads SGHNT; CDR2 reads YENEEA. The V gene end was trimmed by 5 bases and the J gene end by 0 bases; junction bases not matched to a gene: 4. This CDR3 is CASSGLAESSYNEQFF. Written as DNA, the CDR3 is TGTGCCAGCAGCGGACTAGCGGAGAGCTCCTACAATGAGCAGTTCTTC. The full variable domain, with the rest looked up from reference TRBV11-3 and TRBJ2-1, is EAGVVQSPRYKIIEKKQPVAFWCNPISGHNTLYWYLQNLGQGPELLIRYENEEAVDDSQLPKDRFSAERLKGVDSTLKIQPAELGDSAVYLCASSGLAESSYNEQFFGPGTRLTVL.

Many counts were recorded for this clonotype. The chain carries TRBV28 and TRBJ1-2; TRBD1 might be the D (5 bases). Deletions cut 8 bases from V and 8 bases from J, with 18 bases between. Per the germline V gene, CDR1 is MDHEN and CDR2 is SYDVKM. This CDR3 contains 13 residues. The CDR3, as DNA: TGTGCCAGCCGGAAAGGGGCCAACGCCGGCTACACCTTC. Amino acid sequence: CASRKGANAGYTF.

This clonotype was detected ten times or more. The chain carries TRBV28 and TRBJ1-5; no clear D gene. Per germline, CDR1 MDHEN and CDR2 SYDVKM. The CDR3 loop spans 14 amino acids. The V end was cut by 1 base, the J end by 1 base, with 5 bases between. In DNA form, the CDR3 reads TGTGCCAGCAGTTTATTTGGCAGCAATCAGCCCCAGCATTTT. Its translation is CASSLFGSNQPQHF.

This clonotype appeared a few times. Written as DNA, the CDR3 is TGTGCCAGCAGTAATCGGGACAGGGGAAGACCTAGCACAGATACGCAGTATTTT. Protein product: CASSNRDRGRPSTDTQYF. This chain joins TRBV6-1 and TRBJ2-3; 10 nucleotides line up with TRBD1. Germline trimming cut 5 bases from V and 0 bases from J; bases unmatched to any gene: 11. From germline, CDR1 is MNHNS and CDR2 SASEGT. The CDR3 is 18 residues long.

The chain recombines TRBV12-5 with TRBJ2-4; 7 nucleotides align to TRBD1. Germline CDR1 reads LGHNT; CDR2 reads FRNRAP. J gave up 14 bases and V 1 base, and 20 bases lay outside the gene matches. The CDR3 is 17 amino acids. DNA for the CDR3: TGTGCTAGTGGTTTGGGGAACATTTCCAAGCCCGGGACAGCGGAGTACTTC. Amino acids: CASGLGNISKPGTAEYF.

A word on this clonotype: One base away lies a much larger clone, so this may be a sequencing read error. This chain's CDR3 is CASNVTVTLSNQPQHF. The CDR3 DNA sequence: TGTGCCAGCAATGTGACAGTTACCCTTAGCAATCAGCCCCAGCATTTT. The chain uses TRBV6-1 and TRBJ1-5; D perhaps matches TRBD1 (5 bases). The germline gives CDR1 MNHNS, CDR2 SASEGT. Trimming shortened V by 7 bases and J by 0 bases, and 16 bases separated the two germline ends. The CDR3 runs 16 residues.

This clonotype was seen many times. CDR3 sequence reads: CASSSPRDNQETQYF. The CDR3, as DNA: TGTGCCAGCAGCTCTCCCCGGGACAACCAAGAGACCCAGTACTTC. This chain links TRBV11-3 with TRBJ2-5, with TRBD1 as a possible D gene (6 bases). V was clipped by 4 bases and J by 0 bases, with 12 bases between them. Per the germline V gene, CDR1 is SGHNT and CDR2 is YENEEA. CDR3 length equals 15 residues. Drawing the rest from reference TRBV11-3 and TRBJ2-5, the complete variable domain is EAGVVQSPRYKIIEKKQPVAFWCNPISGHNTLYWYLQNLGQGPELLIRYENEEAVDDSQLPKDRFSAERLKGVDSTLKIQPAELGDSAVYLCASSSPRDNQETQYFGPGTRLLVL.